This T cell receptor beta chain was profiled in a study of blood T cell repertoires in COVID-19. Study background: COVID-19 samples, acute and convalescent, were from the United States, Italy and Spain. Sample material is recorded as cDNA or gDNA derived from T cells, B-cell-depleted T cells, or PBMCs.

This CDR3 spans 15 amino acids. After removal of 6 bases from V and 3 bases from J, the junction contained 8 bases not matched to a gene. CDR1 and CDR2 from the germline V gene are MNHEY and SVGAGI. In the authors' methods: Amplification of reference gene primers provided the estimated nucleated cell counts. Only in-frame clones appear in the TCRdb table, and some are missing; sequencing was by immunoSEQ multiplex PCR. The D gene and trimming were derived from the DNA, and the V and J assignments and clone size from that table. The sample comprises 200,000 to 300,000 clones, 75% to 90% of which are singletons, and over 1.5% rests with the top ten.

This chain uses TRBV6-5 with TRBJ1-5; 7 bases line up with TRBD1. The TCR originated in a man aged 25-40 years with active or convalescent COVID-19. The sequenced sample was peripheral blood. CDR3 in amino acids: CASSTDRADNQPQHF. CDR3 nucleotides: TGTGCCAGCAGCACAGACAGGGCCGACAATCAGCCCCAGCATTTT.